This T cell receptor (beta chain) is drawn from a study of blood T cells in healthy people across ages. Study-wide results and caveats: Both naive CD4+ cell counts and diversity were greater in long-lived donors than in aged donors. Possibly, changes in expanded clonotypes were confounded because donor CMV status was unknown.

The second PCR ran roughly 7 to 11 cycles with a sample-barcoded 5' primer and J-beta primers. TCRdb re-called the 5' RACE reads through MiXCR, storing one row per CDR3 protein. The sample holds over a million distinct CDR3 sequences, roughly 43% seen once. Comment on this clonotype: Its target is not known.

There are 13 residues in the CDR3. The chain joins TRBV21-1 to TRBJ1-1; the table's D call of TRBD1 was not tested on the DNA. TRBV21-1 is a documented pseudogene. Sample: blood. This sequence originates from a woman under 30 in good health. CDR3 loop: CASSPRSGAEAFF. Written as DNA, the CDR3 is TGTGCCAGCAGCCCCCGGTCCGGCGCTGAAGCTTTCTTT.